This TCR beta chain was profiled in a study of T cell repertoires in cytomegalovirus infection. Overall study results and limits: In two of eight donors, the top clonotype was HLA-C-restricted CMV-specific.

Details on this clonotype: Its antigen remains unidentified.

Germline V gene lookup returns CDR1 MNHEY and CDR2 SVGEGT. V lost 2 bases and J 0 bases, leaving 8 bases between the germline ends. This CDR3 comprises 14 residues. Each CDR3 protein is one row after TCRdb ran MiXCR on the reads. The repertoire has tens of thousands of distinct CDR3 sequences, over 15% of them found once; the top ten carry approximately 26%. This sequence originates from a human donor in good health (CMV status not recorded). Some clones in this sample may be carry-over from other donors' samples. V usage is TRBV6-2 or TRBV6-3 and J usage is TRBJ2-7, with D perhaps TRBD1 (6 bases). The source material was CD8+ T cells from cultured PBMCs, sampled from culture after CMV antigen stimulation. The CDR3 bases are TGTGCCAGCAGTTACGCGACAGGCTCCTACGAGCAGTACTTC. It is translated as CASSYATGSYEQYF.